The rows below give T cell receptor beta chains drawn from one sample of a study of cytotoxic CD8 clonotypes in ibrutinib-treated CLL. Sequencing used immunoSEQ multiplex PCR; TCRdb keeps in-frame clones, though not all of them. The sample shows just over 200,000 clones, 79% of them seen only once. Here the sequenced sample was PBMCs, taken after 12 months of ibrutinib treatment. All receptors derive from a human donor with chronic lymphocytic leukemia. Both conserved end residues are part of each CDR3. Fields, in order: V gene, D gene, J gene, clone size, CDR3 protein, CDR3 DNA. The D gene is left open where the match is weak. Not every row has a clone size; where given, it reads once, few, many or a size class.

v_call: TRBV27; d_call: TRBD2; j_call: TRBJ2-1; clone_size: -; cdr3_aa: CASSFGLAATNEQFF; cdr3_nt: TGTGCCAGCAGTTTCGGACTAGCGGCTACCAATGAGCAGTTCTTC
v_call: TRBV23-1; d_call: -; j_call: TRBJ1-1; clone_size: -; cdr3_aa: CASSERGCNRNTEAFF; cdr3_nt: TGCGCCAGCAGTGAAAGGGGTTGTAACAGGAACACTGAAGCTTTCTTT
v_call: TRBV5-5; d_call: -; j_call: TRBJ1-5; clone_size: -; cdr3_aa: CASSLWNQPQHF; cdr3_nt: TGTGCCAGCAGCTTGTGGAATCAGCCCCAGCATTTT
v_call: TRBV7-9; d_call: TRBD1; j_call: TRBJ1-1; clone_size: -; cdr3_aa: CASSSPPGQGWVNTEAFF; cdr3_nt: TGTGCCAGCAGCTCCCCGCCGGGACAGGGGTGGGTGAACACTGAAGCTTTCTTT
v_call: TRBV28; d_call: TRBD2; j_call: TRBJ2-1; clone_size: -; cdr3_aa: CASSTGTSGIDEQFF; cdr3_nt: TGTGCCAGCAGCACCGGGACTAGCGGGATCGATGAGCAGTTCTTC
v_call: TRBV6-5; d_call: -; j_call: TRBJ2-3; clone_size: once; cdr3_aa: CASSYSGLTDTQYF; cdr3_nt: TGTGCCAGCAGTTACTCAGGGCTCACAGATACGCAGTATTTT
v_call: TRBV7-8; d_call: TRBD1; j_call: TRBJ2-7; clone_size: few; cdr3_aa: CASSLTRDRASYEQYF; cdr3_nt: TGTGCCAGCAGCTTAACCCGGGACAGGGCGTCCTACGAGCAGTACTTC
v_call: TRBV19; d_call: -; j_call: TRBJ1-1; clone_size: -; cdr3_aa: CASSLKTTGPHEAFF; cdr3_nt: TGTGCCAGTAGCTTAAAAACGACAGGACCGCATGAAGCTTTCTTT
v_call: TRBV2; d_call: -; j_call: TRBJ2-2; clone_size: -; cdr3_aa: CASSQAAPTGELFF; cdr3_nt: TGTGCCAGCAGTCAGGCGGCGCCAACCGGGGAGCTGTTTTTT
v_call: TRBV19; d_call: -; j_call: TRBJ1-1; clone_size: -; cdr3_aa: CASREGVDTEAFF; cdr3_nt: TGTGCCAGTAGGGAGGGGGTAGACACTGAAGCTTTCTTT
v_call: TRBV6-1; d_call: -; j_call: TRBJ2-3; clone_size: -; cdr3_aa: CASSEVTGSGTQYF; cdr3_nt: TGTGCCAGCAGTGAAGTGACAGGATCGGGTACGCAGTATTTT
v_call: TRBV7-6; d_call: -; j_call: TRBJ1-2; clone_size: -; cdr3_aa: CASSSPANYGYTF; cdr3_nt: TGTGCCAGCAGCTCCCCCGCAAACTATGGCTACACCTTC
v_call: TRBV27; d_call: -; j_call: TRBJ2-7; clone_size: -; cdr3_aa: CASRPPGVASRLSYF; cdr3_nt: TGTGCCAGCAGGCCCCCGGGGGTCGCTAGTCGGCTCTCGTACTTC
v_call: TRBV5-1; d_call: TRBD1; j_call: TRBJ1-6; clone_size: -; cdr3_aa: CASSTQGPSNSPLHF; cdr3_nt: TGCGCCAGCAGTACACAGGGGCCAAGTAATTCACCCCTCCACTTT
v_call: TRBV5-1; d_call: -; j_call: TRBJ2-3; clone_size: -; cdr3_aa: CASSFAPDGTDTQYF; cdr3_nt: TGCGCCAGCAGCTTTGCCCCGGACGGCACAGATACGCAGTATTTT
v_call: TRBV5-1; d_call: TRBD1; j_call: TRBJ1-1; clone_size: -; cdr3_aa: CASSLPRQGGTEAFF; cdr3_nt: TGCGCCAGCAGCTTGCCACGACAGGGAGGGACTGAAGCTTTCTTT
v_call: TRBV27; d_call: -; j_call: TRBJ2-7; clone_size: -; cdr3_aa: CASSRTEPYEQYF; cdr3_nt: TGTGCCAGCTCCCGGACAGAGCCCTACGAGCAGTACTTC
v_call: TRBV4-2; d_call: TRBD2; j_call: TRBJ2-3; clone_size: -; cdr3_aa: CASSQDGLAGVPPADTQYF; cdr3_nt: TGTGCCAGCAGCCAAGATGGACTAGCGGGCGTCCCGCCCGCAGATACGCAGTATTTT
v_call: TRBV25-1; d_call: TRBD1; j_call: TRBJ1-4; clone_size: -; cdr3_aa: CASSDDRANEKLFF; cdr3_nt: TGTGCCAGCAGTGATGACAGGGCCAATGAAAAACTGTTTTTT
v_call: TRBV9; d_call: -; j_call: TRBJ2-5; clone_size: -; cdr3_aa: CASSVGDRETQYF; cdr3_nt: TGTGCCAGCAGCGTAGGTGACAGAGAGACCCAGTACTTC
v_call: TRBV11-2; d_call: -; j_call: TRBJ1-1; clone_size: -; cdr3_aa: CASSKVGSSTEAFF; cdr3_nt: TGTGCCAGCAGTAAGGTGGGTTCGAGCACTGAAGCTTTCTTT
v_call: TRBV4-1; d_call: TRBD1; j_call: TRBJ2-1; clone_size: -; cdr3_aa: CASSQDAGGNEQFF; cdr3_nt: TGCGCCAGCAGCCAAGATGCAGGGGGAAATGAGCAGTTCTTC
v_call: TRBV2; d_call: -; j_call: TRBJ2-2; clone_size: -; cdr3_aa: CAGGYYTGELFF; cdr3_nt: TGTGCCGGGGGTTATTACACCGGGGAGCTGTTTTTT
v_call: TRBV6-5; d_call: TRBD1; j_call: TRBJ2-2; clone_size: -; cdr3_aa: CASSLGQANTGELFF; cdr3_nt: TGTGCCAGCAGCTTGGGACAGGCGAACACCGGGGAGCTGTTTTTT
v_call: TRBV7-9; d_call: TRBD2; j_call: TRBJ2-7; clone_size: -; cdr3_aa: CASSLSGNEQYF; cdr3_nt: TGTGCCAGCAGCCTTAGCGGGAACGAGCAGTACTTC
v_call: TRBV4-1; d_call: TRBD1; j_call: TRBJ1-1; clone_size: -; cdr3_aa: CASRRGQGENTEAFF; cdr3_nt: TGCGCCAGCAGGCGGGGACAGGGGGAGAACACTGAAGCTTTCTTT
v_call: TRBV11-2; d_call: -; j_call: TRBJ1-6; clone_size: -; cdr3_aa: CASSGHPNSPLHF; cdr3_nt: TGTGCCAGCAGCGGACACCCAAATTCACCCCTCCACTTT
v_call: TRBV6-5; d_call: -; j_call: TRBJ2-7; clone_size: -; cdr3_aa: CASSYGPYEQYF; cdr3_nt: TGTGCCAGCAGTTACGGGCCCTACGAGCAGTACTTC
v_call: TRBV4-1; d_call: -; j_call: TRBJ2-5; clone_size: few; cdr3_aa: CASSQEGAAQYF; cdr3_nt: TGCGCCAGCAGCCAAGAGGGAGCGGCCCAGTACTTC
v_call: TRBV30; d_call: -; j_call: TRBJ1-1; clone_size: -; cdr3_aa: CAWNPGFNTEAFF; cdr3_nt: TGTGCCTGGAATCCAGGTTTTAACACTGAAGCTTTCTTT
v_call: TRBV28; d_call: -; j_call: TRBJ2-3; clone_size: -; cdr3_aa: CASSPTDQLGGNTDTQYF; cdr3_nt: TGTGCCAGCAGTCCAACGGACCAACTAGGGGGAAACACAGATACGCAGTATTTT
v_call: TRBV21-1; d_call: -; j_call: TRBJ2-2; clone_size: few; cdr3_aa: CASTRFGRDYSNTGELFF; cdr3_nt: TGTGCCAGCACCCGATTTGGGCGGGACTACTCGAACACCGGGGAGCTGTTTTTT
v_call: TRBV27; d_call: -; j_call: TRBJ1-4; clone_size: once; cdr3_aa: CASRNLAGEKLFF; cdr3_nt: TGTGCCAGCAGGAACCTTGCAGGTGAAAAACTGTTTTTT
v_call: TRBV7-6; d_call: -; j_call: TRBJ2-3; clone_size: -; cdr3_aa: CASSLGTGATDTQYF; cdr3_nt: TGTGCCAGCAGCTTGGGTACAGGTGCCACAGATACGCAGTATTTT
v_call: TRBV5-8; d_call: TRBD1; j_call: TRBJ1-2; clone_size: once; cdr3_aa: CASSPDRNYGYTF; cdr3_nt: TGTGCCAGCAGCCCGGACAGGAACTATGGCTACACCTTC
v_call: TRBV5-1; d_call: TRBD1; j_call: TRBJ1-3; clone_size: once; cdr3_aa: CASSTGTASGNTIYF; cdr3_nt: TGCGCCAGCAGCACCGGGACAGCTTCTGGAAACACCATATATTTT
v_call: TRBV6-1; d_call: TRBD1; j_call: TRBJ1-5; clone_size: -; cdr3_aa: CASAGGESQPQHF; cdr3_nt: TGTGCCAGTGCAGGGGGAGAAAGTCAGCCCCAGCATTTT
v_call: TRBV2; d_call: -; j_call: TRBJ2-5; clone_size: -; cdr3_aa: CASADRGGIETQYF; cdr3_nt: TGTGCCAGCGCCGACAGGGGAGGGATAGAGACCCAGTACTTC
v_call: TRBV7-9; d_call: -; j_call: TRBJ1-5; clone_size: -; cdr3_aa: CASSLGGEIQPQHF; cdr3_nt: TGTGCCAGCAGCTTGGGGGGGGAGATTCAGCCCCAGCATTTT
v_call: TRBV2; d_call: TRBD2; j_call: TRBJ2-3; clone_size: -; cdr3_aa: CASSEIERGIDTQYF; cdr3_nt: TGTGCCAGCAGTGAGATTGAGCGGGGGATAGATACGCAGTATTTT
v_call: TRBV11-1; d_call: TRBD2; j_call: TRBJ2-7; clone_size: -; cdr3_aa: CASSLGRDYGEQYF; cdr3_nt: TGTGCCAGCAGCTTAGGCAGGGACTACGGGGAGCAGTACTTC
v_call: TRBV5-1; d_call: -; j_call: TRBJ2-2; clone_size: -; cdr3_aa: CASRPRGTGELFF; cdr3_nt: TGCGCCAGCAGGCCGCGGGGCACCGGGGAGCTGTTTTTT